This T cell receptor beta chain comes out of a study of vaccination and CD4 T cells after COVID-19. Study summary: Samples after vaccination came a median roughly 70 days past dose two, ranging 14 to 241.

Cultured CD4+ T-cell DNA underwent Oncomine TCR Beta short-read sequencing. Investigators isolated genomic DNA from cultured CD4+ T cells. TCRdb re-analysed the PCR reads in MiXCR, keeping a single row per CDR3 protein. The sample consists of 7,500 to 9,500 distinct CDR3 sequences, 40% to 55% of them appearing once. By sample fraction, this clonotype is large (0.1 to 1%). The antigen is unknown. Treatment here: approximately 9-day PBMC culture with coronavirus spike peptide pools or control peptides (ViraFEST assay). In the ViraFEST assay, peptide-pool expansion preceded TCR sequencing of expanded clonotypes. Germline-derived CDR1 and CDR2 are DFQATT and SNEGSKA (reference sequence). The ends lost 0 bases at V and 6 bases at J; junction bases unmatched: 10. The CDR3 spans 17 residues.

The sequenced sample consisted of CD4+ T cells from blood, cultured in vitro. The sequence was obtained from a human donor who had recovered from COVID-19. V usage is TRBV20-1 and J usage is TRBJ2-1, with 11 bases fitting TRBD2. CDR3 in DNA: TGCAGTGCTAGAGATTACGGGGGGCTAGCGGGGGGCAATGAGCAGTTCTTC. This encodes CSARDYGGLAGGNEQFF.